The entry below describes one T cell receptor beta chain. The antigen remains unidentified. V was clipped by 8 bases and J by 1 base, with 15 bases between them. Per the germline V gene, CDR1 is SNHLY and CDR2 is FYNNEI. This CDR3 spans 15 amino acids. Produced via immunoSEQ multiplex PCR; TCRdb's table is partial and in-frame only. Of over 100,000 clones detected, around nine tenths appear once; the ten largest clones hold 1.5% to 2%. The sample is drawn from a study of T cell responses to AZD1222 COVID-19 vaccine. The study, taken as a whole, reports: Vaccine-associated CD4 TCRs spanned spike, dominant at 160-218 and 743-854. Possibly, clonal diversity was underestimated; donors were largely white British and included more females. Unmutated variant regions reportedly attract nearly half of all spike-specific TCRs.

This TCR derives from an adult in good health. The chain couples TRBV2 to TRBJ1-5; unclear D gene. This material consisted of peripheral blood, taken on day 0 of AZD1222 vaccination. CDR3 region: CASPGAPISNQPQHF. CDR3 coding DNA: TGTGCCAGCCCCGGAGCACCTATAAGCAATCAGCCCCAGCATTTT.